This entry features one TCR beta chain sequence. Its specific antigen is unknown. No quality values exist for individual bases; no much larger clone is one base distant. The sample originates from a study of blood T cell repertoires in COVID-19 (dated by TCRdb to 2020 to 2021). The study in broad terms: Collaborator samples came from the United States, Italy and Spain and covered acute and convalescent phases of COVID-19. The material from the prospective study consisted of cDNA or gDNA derived from T cells, B-cell-depleted T cells, or PBMCs. Subjects who had been exposed to COVID-19, were actively infected with it, or had recovered from it provided the deeply sampled blood TCRbeta repertoires that made up the dataset. The repertoires were released in a freely available public database meant as a resource for research on the immune response to SARS-CoV-2. Samples were obtained from the ongoing ImmuneRACE study (first 160 participants) and from roughly 1,300 subjects provided by 6 global collaborators. Nearly every sample came with metadata listing a de-identified subject ID, COVID-19 status, age in years and sex. Where available, HLA class I and class II types were obtained from metadata supplied by the sample provider rather than from assay-based typing. Here is what the overall study found, with its caveats: Clinical and demographic metadata were provided uncurated, with the amount varying by source and participant.

Participants in the prospective study were enrolled through a virtual design, were aged about 18 to 100 years, and lived in approximately 25 United States geographic areas. Cohort assignment in the prospective study relied on participant-reported clinical history from a screening survey and a study questionnaire. Recovered participants in ImmuneRACE Cohort 3 were defined by two consecutive negative NP/OP PCR tests, clearance by a healthcare professional, or resolution of symptoms. In the prospective study, whole blood, serum and a nasopharyngeal or oropharyngeal swab were collected from each participant by mobile phlebotomists. Participants in the prospective study had the option to provide additional blood draws and questionnaires over a roughly 2-month period. Prospective study blood samples were shipped either frozen or at room temperature before DNA extraction. CDR1 and CDR2, looked up from the germline V gene, are SGHRS and YFSETQ. The CDR3 holds 13 amino acids from the cysteine to the phenylalanine. Left in the record is the CDR3 DNA by itself, 39 bases read in frame from the first base. Trimming takes 4 bases from V and 7 bases from J, and the germline ends sit 11 bases apart.

TCRbeta CDR3 regions were amplified from genomic DNA using the immunoSEQ Assay, a bias-controlled multiplex PCR. Processing in the source paper ran as follows. Within the assay, amplification of reference gene primers was used to estimate how many nucleated cells each sample contained. To quantify the absolute abundance of each unique TCRbeta CDR3 rearrangement, sequence reads were collapsed and filtered. For each sample, productive Simpson clonality was calculated by taking the square root of Simpson's diversity index across productive rearrangements. TCRdb's version of the immuneACCESS table is confined to in-frame rearrangements and falls short of the full clone set. An unresolved V gene accounts for under half of the shortfall where checked; the remainder is of unknown origin. D and trimming were read from the DNA, whereas the V and J calls and clone size are those reported in that table. In this sample the table shows around 330,000 clones, roughly 90% of which occur a single time. The top ten clonotypes cover roughly 2.5% of the sample.

The chain is assembled from TRBV5-1 and TRBJ2-2; no D gene can be assigned with confidence. The source material was PBMCs or T cells enriched from blood (not recorded which). This clonotype originated in a man aged 55 to 70 who had recovered from COVID-19. The encoded CDR3 is CASSPSTGGELFF. The DNA is TGCGCCAGCAGCCCGTCTACGGGCGGGGAGCTGTTTTTT.